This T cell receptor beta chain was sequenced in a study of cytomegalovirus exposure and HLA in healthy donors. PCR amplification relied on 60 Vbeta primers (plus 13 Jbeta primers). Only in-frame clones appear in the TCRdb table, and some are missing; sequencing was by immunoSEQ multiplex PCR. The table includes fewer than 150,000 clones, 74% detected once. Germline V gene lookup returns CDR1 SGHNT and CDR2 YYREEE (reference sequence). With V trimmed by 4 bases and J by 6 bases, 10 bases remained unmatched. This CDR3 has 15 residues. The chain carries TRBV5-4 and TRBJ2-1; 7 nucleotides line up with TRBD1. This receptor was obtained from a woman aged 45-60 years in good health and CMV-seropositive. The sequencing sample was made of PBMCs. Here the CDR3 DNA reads TGTGCCAGCAGCCGAGGACAGGTAGCTGGCAATGAGCAGTTCTTC. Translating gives CASSRGQVAGNEQFF.